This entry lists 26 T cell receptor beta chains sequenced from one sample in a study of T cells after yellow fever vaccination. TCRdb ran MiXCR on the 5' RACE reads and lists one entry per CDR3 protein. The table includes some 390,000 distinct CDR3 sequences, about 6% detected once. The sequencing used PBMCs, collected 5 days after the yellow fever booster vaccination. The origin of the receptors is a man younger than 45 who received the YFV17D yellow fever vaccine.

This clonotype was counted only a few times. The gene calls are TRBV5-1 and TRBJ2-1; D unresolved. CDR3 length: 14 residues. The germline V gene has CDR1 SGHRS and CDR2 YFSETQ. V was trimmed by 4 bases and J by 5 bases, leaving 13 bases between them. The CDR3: CASSTGRQNNEQFF. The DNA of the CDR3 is TGCGCCAGCAGCACCGGACGTCAAAACAATGAGCAGTTCTTC.

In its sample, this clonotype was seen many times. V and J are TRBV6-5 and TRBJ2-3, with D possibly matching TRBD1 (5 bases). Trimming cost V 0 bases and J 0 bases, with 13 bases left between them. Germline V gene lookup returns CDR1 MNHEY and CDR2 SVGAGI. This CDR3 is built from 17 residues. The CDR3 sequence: CASSYSASGSSTDTQYF. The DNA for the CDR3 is TGTGCCAGCAGTTACTCTGCTTCAGGGTCTAGCACAGATACGCAGTATTTT.

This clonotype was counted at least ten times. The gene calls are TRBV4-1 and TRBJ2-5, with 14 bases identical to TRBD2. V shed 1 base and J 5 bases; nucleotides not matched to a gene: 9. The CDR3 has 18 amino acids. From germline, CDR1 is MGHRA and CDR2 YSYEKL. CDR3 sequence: CASSQAPGLAGVSETQYF. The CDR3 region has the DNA TGCGCCAGCAGCCAAGCCCCGGGACTAGCGGGAGTTTCGGAGACCCAGTACTTC.

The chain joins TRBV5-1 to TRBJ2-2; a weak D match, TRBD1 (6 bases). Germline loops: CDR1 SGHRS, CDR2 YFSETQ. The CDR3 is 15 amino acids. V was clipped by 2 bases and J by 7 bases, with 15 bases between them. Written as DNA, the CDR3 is TGCGCCAGCAGCTTCGCAGGACTCAGGGGCGGGGAGCTGTTTTTT. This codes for CASSFAGLRGGELFF.

The CDR3 is CGTRQGIGELFF. The CDR3 DNA follows: TGCGGCACTCGTCAGGGAATCGGGGAGCTGTTTTTT. The V gene is TRBV29-1, the J gene TRBJ2-2; tentatively, D is TRBD1 (5 bases). This CDR3 has 12 amino acids. Per germline, CDR1 SQVTM and CDR2 ANQGSEA.

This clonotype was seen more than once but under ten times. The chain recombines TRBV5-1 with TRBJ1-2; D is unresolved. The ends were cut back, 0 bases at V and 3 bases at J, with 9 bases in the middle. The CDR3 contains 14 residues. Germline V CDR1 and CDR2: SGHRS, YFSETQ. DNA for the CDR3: TGCGCCAGCAGCTTGGACCTGAACGACTATGGCTACACCTTC. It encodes CASSLDLNDYGYTF. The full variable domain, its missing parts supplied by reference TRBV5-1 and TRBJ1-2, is KAGVTQTPRYLIKTRGQQVTLSCSPISGHRSVSWYQQTPGQGLQFLFEYFSETQRNKGNFPGRFSGRQFSNSRSEMNVSTLELGDSALYLCASSLDLNDYGYTFGSGTRLTVV.

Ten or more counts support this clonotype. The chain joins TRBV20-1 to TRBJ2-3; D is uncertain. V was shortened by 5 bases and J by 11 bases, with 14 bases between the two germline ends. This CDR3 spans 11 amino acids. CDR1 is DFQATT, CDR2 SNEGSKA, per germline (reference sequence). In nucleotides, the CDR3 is TGCAGTGCTTTCTCACCTCCCATGCAGTATTTT. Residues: CSAFSPPMQYF.

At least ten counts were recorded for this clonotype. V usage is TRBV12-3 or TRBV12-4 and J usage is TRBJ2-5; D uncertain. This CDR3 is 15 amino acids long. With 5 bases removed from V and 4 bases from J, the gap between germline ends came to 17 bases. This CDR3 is CASSPQVRFGETQYF. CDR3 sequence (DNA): TGTGCCAGCAGTCCCCAGGTTCGTTTTGGAGAGACCCAGTACTTC.

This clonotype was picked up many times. This CDR3 is CASSLIVRETQYF. CDR3 sequence (DNA): TGTGCCAGCAGCTTAATCGTCCGGGAGACCCAGTACTTC. The genes are TRBV7-6 and TRBJ2-5; D not certain. The length of the CDR3 is 13 residues. The V end was cut by 2 bases, the J end by 5 bases, with 9 bases between. Germline V CDR1 and CDR2: SGHVS, FNYEAQ.

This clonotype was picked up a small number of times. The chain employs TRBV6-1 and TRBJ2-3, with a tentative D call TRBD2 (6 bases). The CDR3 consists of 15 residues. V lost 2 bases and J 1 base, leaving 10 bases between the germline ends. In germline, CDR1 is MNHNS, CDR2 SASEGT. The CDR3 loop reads CASSEPGGGTDTQYF. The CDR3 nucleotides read TGTGCCAGCAGTGAACCGGGCGGGGGCACAGATACGCAGTATTTT.

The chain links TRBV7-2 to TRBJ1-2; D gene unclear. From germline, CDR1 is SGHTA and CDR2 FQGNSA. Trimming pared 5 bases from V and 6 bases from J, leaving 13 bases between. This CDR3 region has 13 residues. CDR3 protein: CASSTTRRNGYTF. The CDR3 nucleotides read TGTGCCAGCAGCACAACCCGCCGAAATGGCTACACCTTC.

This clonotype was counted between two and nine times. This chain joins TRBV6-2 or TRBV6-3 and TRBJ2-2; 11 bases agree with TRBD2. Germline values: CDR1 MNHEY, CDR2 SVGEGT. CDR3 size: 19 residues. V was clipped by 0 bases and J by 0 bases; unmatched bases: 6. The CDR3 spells CASSYSVAGGPANTGELFF. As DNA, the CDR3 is TGTGCCAGCAGTTACTCGGTAGCGGGAGGGCCCGCGAACACCGGGGAGCTGTTTTTT.

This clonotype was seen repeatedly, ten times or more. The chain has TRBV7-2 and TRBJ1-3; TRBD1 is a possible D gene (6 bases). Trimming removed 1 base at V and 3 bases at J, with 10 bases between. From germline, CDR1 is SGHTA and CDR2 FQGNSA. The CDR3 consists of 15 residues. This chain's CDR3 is CASSLGRGLGNTIYF. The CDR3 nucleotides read TGTGCCAGCAGCTTAGGGCGGGGGCTTGGAAACACCATATATTTT.

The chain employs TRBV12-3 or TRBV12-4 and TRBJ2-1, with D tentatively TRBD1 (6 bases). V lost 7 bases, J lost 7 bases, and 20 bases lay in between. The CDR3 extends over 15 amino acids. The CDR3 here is CASTLTGTPFNEQFF. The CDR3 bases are TGTGCCAGCACCCTGACCGGGACACCCTTTAATGAGCAGTTCTTC.

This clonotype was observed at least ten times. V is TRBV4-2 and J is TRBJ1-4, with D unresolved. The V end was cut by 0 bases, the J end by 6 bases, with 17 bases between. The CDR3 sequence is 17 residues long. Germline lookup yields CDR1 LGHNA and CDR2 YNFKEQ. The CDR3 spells CASSQDMQDVPDEKLFF. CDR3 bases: TGTGCCAGCAGCCAAGATATGCAGGACGTCCCGGATGAAAAACTGTTTTTT.

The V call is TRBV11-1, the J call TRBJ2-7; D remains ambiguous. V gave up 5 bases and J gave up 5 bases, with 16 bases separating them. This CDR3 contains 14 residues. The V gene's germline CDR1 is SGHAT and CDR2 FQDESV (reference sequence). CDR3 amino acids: CASSMSPKDDEQYF. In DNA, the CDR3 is TGTGCCAGCAGCATGAGCCCTAAGGACGACGAGCAGTACTTC. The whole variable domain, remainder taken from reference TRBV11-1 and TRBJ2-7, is EAEVAQSPRYKITEKSQAVAFWCDPISGHATLYWYRQILGQGPELLVQFQDESVVDDSQLPKDRFSAERLKGVDSTLKIQPAELGDSAMYLCASSMSPKDDEQYFGPGTRLTVT.

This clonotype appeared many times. The CDR3 nucleotides read TGTGCCAGCAGTCTGAGGCAGGGAAGCGCCGAGCAGTACTTC. Its translation: CASSLRQGSAEQYF. The rearrangement links TRBV12-3 or TRBV12-4 to TRBJ2-7, with D possibly matching TRBD1 (5 bases). The germline V and J ends were trimmed by 5 bases and 6 bases, with 17 bases remaining between them. The CDR3 has 14 amino acids.

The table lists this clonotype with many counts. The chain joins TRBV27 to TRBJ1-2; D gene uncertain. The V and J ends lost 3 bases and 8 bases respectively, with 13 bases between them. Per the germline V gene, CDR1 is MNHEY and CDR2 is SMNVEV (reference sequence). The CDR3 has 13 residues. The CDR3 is CASSFVPTRGYTF. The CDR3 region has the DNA TGTGCCAGCAGTTTTGTCCCAACGAGAGGCTACACCTTC.

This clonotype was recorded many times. CDR3 DNA sequence: TGCAGTGCTAGCGCCGTTCCCCACGAGCAGTACTTC. It yields the protein CSASAVPHEQYF. The chain carries TRBV20-1 and TRBJ2-7; D gene unclear. The CDR3 loop spans 12 amino acids. CDR1 and CDR2 (germline): DFQATT, SNEGSKA (reference sequence). V lost 3 bases and J lost 5, with 11 bases in between.

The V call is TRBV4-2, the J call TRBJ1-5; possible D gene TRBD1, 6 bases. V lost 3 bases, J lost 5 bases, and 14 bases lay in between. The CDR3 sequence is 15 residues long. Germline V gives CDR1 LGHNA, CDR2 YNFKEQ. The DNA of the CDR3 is TGTGCCAGCAGCCAGTTGGAGGGGGAGGATCAGCCCCAGCATTTT. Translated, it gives CASSQLEGEDQPQHF.

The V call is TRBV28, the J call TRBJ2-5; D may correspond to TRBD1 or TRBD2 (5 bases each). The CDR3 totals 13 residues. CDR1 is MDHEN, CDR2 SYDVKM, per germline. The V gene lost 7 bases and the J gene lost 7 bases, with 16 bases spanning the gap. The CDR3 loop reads CASKQLTGGTQYF. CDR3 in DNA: TGTGCCAGCAAGCAACTTACTGGGGGGACCCAGTACTTC. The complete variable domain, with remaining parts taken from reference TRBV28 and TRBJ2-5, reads DVKVTQSSRYLVKRTGEKVFLECVQDMDHENMFWYRQDPGLGLRLIYFSYDVKMKEKGDIPEGYSVSREKKERFSLILESASTNQTSMYLCASKQLTGGTQYFGPGTRLLVL.

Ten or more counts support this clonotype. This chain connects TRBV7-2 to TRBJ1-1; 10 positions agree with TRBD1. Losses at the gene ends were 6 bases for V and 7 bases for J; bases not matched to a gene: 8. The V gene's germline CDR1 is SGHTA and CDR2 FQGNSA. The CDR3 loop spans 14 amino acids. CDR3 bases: TGTGCCAGCAGATACGGACAGGGGGGAGGTGAAGCTTTCTTT. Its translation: CASRYGQGGGEAFF.

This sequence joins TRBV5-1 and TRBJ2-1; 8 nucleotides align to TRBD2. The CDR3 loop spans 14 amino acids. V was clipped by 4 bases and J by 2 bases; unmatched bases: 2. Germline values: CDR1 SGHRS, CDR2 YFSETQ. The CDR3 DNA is TGCGCCAGCAGCGACGGGAGGGCCTACAATGAGCAGTTCTTC. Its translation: CASSDGRAYNEQFF. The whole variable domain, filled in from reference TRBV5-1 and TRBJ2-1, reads KAGVTQTPRYLIKTRGQQVTLSCSPISGHRSVSWYQQTPGQGLQFLFEYFSETQRNKGNFPGRFSGRQFSNSRSEMNVSTLELGDSALYLCASSDGRAYNEQFFGPGTRLTVL.

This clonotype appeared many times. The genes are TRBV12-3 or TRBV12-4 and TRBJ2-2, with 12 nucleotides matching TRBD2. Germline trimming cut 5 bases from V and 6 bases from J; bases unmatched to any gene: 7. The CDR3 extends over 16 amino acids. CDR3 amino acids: CASSPRTSGKAGELFF. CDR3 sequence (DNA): TGTGCCAGCAGTCCTAGGACTAGCGGGAAGGCCGGGGAGCTGTTTTTT.

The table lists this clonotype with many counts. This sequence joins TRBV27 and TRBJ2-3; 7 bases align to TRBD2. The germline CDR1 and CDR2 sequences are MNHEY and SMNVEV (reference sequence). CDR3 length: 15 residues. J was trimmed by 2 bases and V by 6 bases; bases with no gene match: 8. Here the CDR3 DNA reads TGTGCCAGCAGGGGAGGGCTAGCGCTCACAGATACGCAGTATTTT. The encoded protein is CASRGGLALTDTQYF.

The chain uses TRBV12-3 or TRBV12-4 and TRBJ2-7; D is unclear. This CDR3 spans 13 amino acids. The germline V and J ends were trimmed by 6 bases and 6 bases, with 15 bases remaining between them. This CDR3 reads CASSLTPPAEQYF. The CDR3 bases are TGTGCCAGCAGCCTAACCCCCCCGGCCGAGCAGTACTTC.